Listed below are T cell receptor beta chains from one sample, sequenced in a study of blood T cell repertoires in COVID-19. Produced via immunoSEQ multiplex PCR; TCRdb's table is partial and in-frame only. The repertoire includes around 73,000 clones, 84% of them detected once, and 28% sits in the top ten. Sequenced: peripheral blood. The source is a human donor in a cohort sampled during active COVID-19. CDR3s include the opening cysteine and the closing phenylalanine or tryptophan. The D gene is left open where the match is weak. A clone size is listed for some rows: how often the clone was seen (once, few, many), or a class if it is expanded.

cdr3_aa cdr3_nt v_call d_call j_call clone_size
CASSSTGGTTDTQYF TGCGCCAGCAGCTCGACAGGGGGTACCACAGATACGCAGTATTTT TRBV5-1 TRBD1 TRBJ2-3 NA
CATNRGPNTEAFF TGTGCCACTAACAGGGGCCCGAACACTGAAGCTTTCTTT TRBV19 TRBD1 TRBJ1-1 NA
CARAHKQPSGANVLTF TGTGCCAGAGCTCATAAACAGCCTTCTGGGGCCAACGTCCTGACTTTC TRBV21-1 NA TRBJ2-6 NA
CASSSATSGNTIYF TGTGCCAGCAGCTCTGCCACTTCTGGAAACACCATATATTTT TRBV7-9 NA TRBJ1-3 many
CASSQGQNNSPLHF TGTGCCAGCAGCCAAGGGCAGAATAATTCACCCCTCCACTTT TRBV3-1/TRBV3-2 NA TRBJ1-6 NA
CASSLRNTEAFF TGTGCCAGCAGTCTGAGGAACACTGAAGCTTTCTTT TRBV28 NA TRBJ1-1 NA
CASSQPRGSRYGYTF TGTGCCAGCAGTCAACCCAGGGGGAGTCGCTATGGCTACACCTTC TRBV6-2/TRBV6-3 TRBD1 TRBJ1-2 once
CASDTRDSNQPQHF TGTGCCAGTGACACACGCGATAGCAATCAGCCCCAGCATTTT TRBV19 NA TRBJ1-5 NA
CATTLRNEQYF TGTGCCACCACCCTCAGGAACGAGCAGTACTTC TRBV2 NA TRBJ2-7 once
CAVKGTYHTGELFF TGTGCCGTTAAAGGGACTTATCACACCGGGGAGCTGTTTTTT TRBV19 NA TRBJ2-2 once
CASSRTGSAWPQHF TGTGCCAGCAGTCGTACAGGGAGCGCATGGCCCCAGCATTTT TRBV6-2/TRBV6-3 NA TRBJ1-5 NA
CASSLVQGGANEQFF TGTGCCAGCAGTTTAGTCCAGGGAGGGGCCAATGAGCAGTTCTTC TRBV6-5 TRBD2 TRBJ2-1 NA
CASSYQGRVNEQFF TGTGCCAGCAGTTACCAGGGCAGGGTCAATGAGCAGTTCTTC TRBV6-2/TRBV6-3 NA TRBJ2-1 NA
CASSVSGPPNTEAFF TGTGCCAGCAGTGTCAGTGGGCCCCCTAACACTGAAGCTTTCTTT TRBV25-1 NA TRBJ1-1 NA
CASSQGQGADEAFF TGTGCCAGCAGCCAGGGACAGGGGGCGGATGAAGCTTTCTTT TRBV4-2 TRBD1 TRBJ1-1 once
CASSYSRGGKNIQYF TGTGCCAGCAGTTACTCGAGGGGGGGCAAAAACATTCAGTACTTC TRBV6-2/TRBV6-3 NA TRBJ2-4 once
CATSRDGTGVWNEQYF TGTGCCACCAGCAGAGATGGGACAGGGGTGTGGAACGAGCAGTACTTC TRBV15 TRBD1 TRBJ2-7 NA
CATSGPGHFQETQYF TGTGCCACCAGTGGGCCGGGACACTTCCAAGAGACCCAGTACTTC TRBV24-1 NA TRBJ2-5 NA
CATSRDRGLDTIYF TGTGCCACCAGCAGAGATAGGGGGCTGGACACCATATATTTT TRBV15 TRBD1 TRBJ1-3 NA
CASSPGRGEGETQYF TGCGCCAGCAGCCCGGGCCGGGGGGAAGGGGAGACCCAGTACTTC TRBV4-3 TRBD2 TRBJ2-5 once
CASSQLGSLGGAFF TGTGCCAGCAGCCAATTGGGCAGCCTAGGAGGAGCTTTCTTT TRBV4-2 NA TRBJ1-1 NA
CASSFDRANEQFF TGTGCTAGCAGCTTTGACAGGGCCAATGAGCAGTTCTTC TRBV7-7 TRBD1 TRBJ2-1 NA
CASSKGQGGVYGYTF TGTGCCAGTAGTAAAGGACAGGGCGGAGTCTATGGCTACACCTTC TRBV19 TRBD1 TRBJ1-2 NA
CASSSLQGAMDVNTEAFF TGTGCCAGCAGTTCTTTACAGGGGGCGATGGACGTGAACACTGAAGCTTTCTTT TRBV27 TRBD1 TRBJ1-1 NA
CASSPRPGSYEQYF TGTGCCAGCAGCCCCCGGCCGGGCTCCTACGAGCAGTACTTC TRBV11-2 NA TRBJ2-7 once
CASSPLAGGGSGANVLTF TGTGCCAGCAGTCCCCTAGCGGGGGGTGGCTCTGGGGCCAACGTCCTGACTTTC TRBV6-2/TRBV6-3 TRBD2 TRBJ2-6 NA
CASSQVGGLLRAGYTF TGCGCCAGCAGCCAAGTGGGCGGGCTTCTGAGGGCTGGCTACACCTTC TRBV4-1 NA TRBJ1-2 NA
CASSPGRGETGSPLRF TGTGCCAGCAGCCCCGGCCGGGGGGAAACGGGTTCACCCCTCCGCTTT TRBV5-4 NA TRBJ1-6 NA
CASSPACRSNQPQHF TGTGCCAGCAGCCCAGCGTGTAGGAGCAATCAGCCCCAGCATTTT TRBV21-1 NA TRBJ1-5 NA
CASSPSGGAEGGELFF TGTGCCAGCAGCCCCAGCGGGGGGGCCGAAGGCGGGGAGCTGTTTTTT TRBV7-8 TRBD2 TRBJ2-2 NA
CASSEALGQVYEQYF TGTGCCAGCAGTGAAGCCCTAGGACAGGTCTACGAGCAGTACTTC TRBV2 TRBD1 TRBJ2-7 NA
CASRGPGGNSPLHF TGTGCCAGCAGGGGACCGGGGGGTAATTCACCCCTCCACTTT TRBV2 NA TRBJ1-6 NA
CASSPTQSGYGYTF TGTGCCAGCAGTCCGACCCAATCGGGCTATGGCTACACCTTC TRBV27 NA TRBJ1-2 once
CASSRVRQGNQPQHF TGTGCCAGCAGCCGAGTAAGGCAGGGCAATCAGCCCCAGCATTTT TRBV3-1/TRBV3-2 NA TRBJ1-5 few
CASSFRTTTNEKLFF TGTGCCAGCAGCTTTCGAACTACAACTAATGAAAAACTGTTTTTT TRBV5-4 NA TRBJ1-4 NA
CASSQKAGFHEQYF TGCGCCAGCAGCCAAAAGGCAGGGTTCCACGAGCAGTACTTC TRBV4-3 NA TRBJ2-7 NA
CASSYNLAGGAATQYF TGTGCCAGCAGCTATAACCTAGCGGGGGGGGCAGCGACCCAGTACTTC TRBV11-2 TRBD2 TRBJ2-5 NA
CASSPYSNQPQHF TGTGCCAGCAGCCCGTATAGCAATCAGCCCCAGCATTTT TRBV6-2/TRBV6-3 NA TRBJ1-5 NA
CASGPFPRRPTGGNTGELFF TGTGCCAGCGGACCCTTCCCCCGGCGACCGACGGGGGGCAACACCGGGGAGCTGTTTTTT TRBV27 NA TRBJ2-2 NA
CAISEHSGNGYTF TGTGCCATCAGTGAGCATTCAGGAAATGGCTACACCTTC TRBV10-3 NA TRBJ1-2 NA
CASSDMSSYNSPLHF TGTGCCAGCAGTGACATGAGCTCCTATAATTCACCCCTCCACTTT TRBV6-1 NA TRBJ1-6 NA
CASSVAPDSRLNTGELFF TGTGCCAGCAGCGTAGCTCCTGACTCCCGGTTGAACACCGGGGAGCTGTTTTTT TRBV9 NA TRBJ2-2 NA
CASSLASGGNIQYF TGTGCCAGCAGCTTGGCCAGTGGCGGGAACATTCAGTACTTC TRBV5-6 NA TRBJ2-4 once
CASSSTRYRGPKNIQYF TGTGCCAGCAGCTCGACCCGATACAGGGGCCCCAAAAACATTCAGTACTTC TRBV13 TRBD1 TRBJ2-4 once
CASSSTSGGDIQYF TGCGCCAGCAGCTCAACTAGCGGAGGGGACATTCAGTACTTC TRBV5-1 TRBD2 TRBJ2-4 NA
CASSVRGQAYPRGDTEAFF TGTGCCAGCAGCGTACGGGGACAGGCTTACCCTCGGGGCGACACTGAAGCTTTCTTT TRBV9 TRBD1 TRBJ1-1 NA
CASSQTRDRGSGELFF TGTGCCAGCAGCCAGACCCGGGACAGGGGGTCCGGGGAGCTGTTTTTT TRBV7-9 TRBD1 TRBJ2-2 NA
CASSSDRGGYNEQFF TGTGCCAGCAGCTCGGACAGGGGGGGGTACAATGAGCAGTTCTTC TRBV11-2 TRBD1 TRBJ2-1 few
CASSTLTSGGSYNEQFF TGTGCCAGCAGTACCTTGACTAGCGGGGGCTCCTACAATGAGCAGTTCTTC TRBV27 TRBD2 TRBJ2-1 NA
CASSPQRRFVRGNNEQFF TGTGCCAGCAGCCCACAAAGACGGTTTGTCAGGGGTAACAATGAGCAGTTCTTC TRBV3-1/TRBV3-2 NA TRBJ2-1 NA
CASSLVSGRGEQYF TGTGCCAGCAGCTTGGTATCGGGTCGGGGCGAGCAGTACTTC TRBV5-4 NA TRBJ2-7 NA
CASSGDRAGEQYF TGTGCCAGCAGTGGGGACAGGGCGGGCGAGCAGTACTTC TRBV2 TRBD1 TRBJ2-7 NA
CAISGSNSNQPQHF TGTGCCATCAGTGGATCAAACAGTAATCAGCCCCAGCATTTT TRBV10-3 NA TRBJ1-5 NA
CASSLGQGLYEQYF TGTGCCAGTAGTCTGGGACAGGGTCTCTACGAGCAGTACTTC TRBV19 TRBD1 TRBJ2-7 NA
CASSEERRAGEKLFF TGTGCCAGCAGTGAAGAGAGGAGGGCTGGTGAAAAACTGTTTTTT TRBV6-1 NA TRBJ1-4 NA
CATARGKETQYF TGTGCCACTGCTAGGGGCAAAGAGACCCAGTACTTC TRBV12-3/TRBV12-4 NA TRBJ2-5 NA
CASSEGTSFYTDTQYF TGTGCCAGCAGTGAGGGGACATCCTTCTACACAGATACGCAGTATTTT TRBV6-1 NA TRBJ2-3 NA
CASSMTGSFTEAFF TGTGCCAGTAGTATGACAGGGAGTTTCACTGAAGCTTTCTTT TRBV19 TRBD1 TRBJ1-1 NA
CASSQLAGLSTGELFF TGTGCCAGCAGCCAGTTAGCAGGGTTAAGTACCGGGGAGCTGTTTTTT TRBV5-6 NA TRBJ2-2 NA